This T cell receptor beta chain was profiled in a study of CD8 T cells in Susac syndrome. Findings and caveats of the study: It was acknowledged by the study that relatively few individuals were included in its TCR sequencing and HLA analysis.

The ends lost 1 base at V and 3 bases at J; junction bases unmatched: 5. The CDR3 covers 16 residues. CDR1 and CDR2 (germline): SGDLS, YYNGEE. Turning to this clonotype: What it recognizes is unknown.

Random hexamers served to reverse transcribe roughly 0.45 to 1 ug RNA. The immunoSEQ assay covered 54 Vbeta and 13 Jbeta segments for CDR3. TCRdb processed the immunoSEQ multiplex PCR reads anew with MiXCR; each CDR3 protein has one entry. This sample yields 250,000 to 300,000 distinct CDR3 sequences, of which roughly 85% are seen a single time; about 0.11% belongs to the top ten. Included as multiple sclerosis controls were treatment-naive patients who had stable or active relapsing-remitting disease. The TCR was taken from a human donor with multiple sclerosis. Sample: CD8+ T cells from PBMCs. The chain employs TRBV9 and TRBJ1-4; 8 bases are shared with TRBD1. The CDR3: CASSVQGARANEKLFF. The CDR3 nucleotides read TGTGCCAGCAGCGTACAGGGGGCGCGGGCTAATGAAAAACTGTTTTTT.